This T cell receptor beta chain was sequenced during a study of molecular identifiers for immune sequencing clone quantification. It was with previously described methods and listed TCR primers that bulk TCR libraries were made. TCRdb redid the calling of the PCR reads with MiXCR, one entry per CDR3 protein. Here the sample spans about half a million distinct CDR3 sequences, over 20% being singletons. With 8 bases removed from V and 3 bases from J, the gap between germline ends came to 2 bases. The CDR3 extends over 11 amino acids. Germline assignment: CDR1 SEHNR and CDR2 FQNEAQ (reference sequence). This clonotype was picked up many times.

The receptor was derived from a human donor in good health. Some libraries in this study had Jurkat cell RNA spiked in. The genes are TRBV7-9 and TRBJ2-6, with no clear D. The sequenced material came from naive CD8+ T cells from blood, with Jurkat cell RNA spiked in. Subset described: FACS-sorted CD8+CD4-CCR7+CD45RA+ naive T cells. DNA of the CDR3: TGTGCCAGCCATGGGGCCAACGTCCTGACTTTC. Its translation: CASHGANVLTF.